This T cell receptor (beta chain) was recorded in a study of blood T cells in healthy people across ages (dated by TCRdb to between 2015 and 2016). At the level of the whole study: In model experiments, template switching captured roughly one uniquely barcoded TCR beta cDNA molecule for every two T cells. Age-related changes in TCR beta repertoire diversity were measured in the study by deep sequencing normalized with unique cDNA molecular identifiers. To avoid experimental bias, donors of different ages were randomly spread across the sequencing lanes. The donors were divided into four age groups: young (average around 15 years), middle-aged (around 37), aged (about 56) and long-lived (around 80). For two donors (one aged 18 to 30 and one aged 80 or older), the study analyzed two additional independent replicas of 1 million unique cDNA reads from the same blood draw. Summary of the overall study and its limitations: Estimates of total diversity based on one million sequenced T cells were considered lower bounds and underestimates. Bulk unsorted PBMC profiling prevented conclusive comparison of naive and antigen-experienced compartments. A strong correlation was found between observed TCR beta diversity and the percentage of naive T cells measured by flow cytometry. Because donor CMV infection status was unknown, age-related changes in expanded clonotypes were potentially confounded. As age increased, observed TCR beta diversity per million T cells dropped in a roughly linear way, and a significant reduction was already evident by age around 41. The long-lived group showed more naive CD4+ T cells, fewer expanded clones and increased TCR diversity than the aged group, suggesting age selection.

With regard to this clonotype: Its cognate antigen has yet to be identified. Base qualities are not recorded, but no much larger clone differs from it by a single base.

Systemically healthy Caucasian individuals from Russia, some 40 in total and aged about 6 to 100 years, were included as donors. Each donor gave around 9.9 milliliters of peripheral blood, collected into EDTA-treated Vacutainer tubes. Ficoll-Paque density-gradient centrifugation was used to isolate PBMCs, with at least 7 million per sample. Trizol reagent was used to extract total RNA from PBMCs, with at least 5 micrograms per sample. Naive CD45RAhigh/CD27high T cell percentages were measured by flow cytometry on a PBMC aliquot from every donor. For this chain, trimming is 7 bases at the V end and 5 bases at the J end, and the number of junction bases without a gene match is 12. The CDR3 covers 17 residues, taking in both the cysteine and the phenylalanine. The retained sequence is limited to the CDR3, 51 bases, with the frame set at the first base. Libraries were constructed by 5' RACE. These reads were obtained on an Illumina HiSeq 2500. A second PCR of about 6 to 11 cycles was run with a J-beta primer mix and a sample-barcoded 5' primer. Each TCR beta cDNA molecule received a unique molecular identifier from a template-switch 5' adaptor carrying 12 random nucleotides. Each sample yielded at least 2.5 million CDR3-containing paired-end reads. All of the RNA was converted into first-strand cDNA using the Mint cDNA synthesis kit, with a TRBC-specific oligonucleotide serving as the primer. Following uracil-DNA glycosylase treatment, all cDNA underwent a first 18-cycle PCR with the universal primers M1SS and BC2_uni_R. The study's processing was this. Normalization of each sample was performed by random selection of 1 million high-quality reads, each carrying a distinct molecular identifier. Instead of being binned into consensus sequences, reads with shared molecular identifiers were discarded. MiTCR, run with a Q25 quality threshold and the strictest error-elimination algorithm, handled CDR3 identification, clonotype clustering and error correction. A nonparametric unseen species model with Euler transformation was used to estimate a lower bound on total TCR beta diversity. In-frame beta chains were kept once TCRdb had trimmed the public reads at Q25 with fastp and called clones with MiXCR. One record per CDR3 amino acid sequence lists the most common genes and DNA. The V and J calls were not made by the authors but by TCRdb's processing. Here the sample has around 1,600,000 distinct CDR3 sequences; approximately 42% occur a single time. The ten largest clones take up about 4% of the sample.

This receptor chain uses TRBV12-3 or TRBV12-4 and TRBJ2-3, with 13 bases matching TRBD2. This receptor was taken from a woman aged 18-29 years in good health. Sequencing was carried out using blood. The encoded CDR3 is CASTRGTSGASGDTQYF. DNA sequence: TGTGCCAGCACGCGCGGGACTAGCGGGGCAAGTGGAGATACGCAGTATTTT.